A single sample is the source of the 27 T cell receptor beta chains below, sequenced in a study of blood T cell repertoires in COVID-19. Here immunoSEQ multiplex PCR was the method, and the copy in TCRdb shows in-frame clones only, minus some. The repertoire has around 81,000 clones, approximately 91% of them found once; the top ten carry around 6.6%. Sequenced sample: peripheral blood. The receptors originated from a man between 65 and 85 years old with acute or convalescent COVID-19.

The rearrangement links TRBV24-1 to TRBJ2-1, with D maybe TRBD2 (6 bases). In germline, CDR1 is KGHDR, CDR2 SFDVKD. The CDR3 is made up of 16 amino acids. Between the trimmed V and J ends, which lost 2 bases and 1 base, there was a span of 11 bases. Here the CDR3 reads CATSDSTSYSYNEQFF. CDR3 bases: TGTGCCACCAGTGATTCGACTAGTTATTCCTACAATGAGCAGTTCTTC.

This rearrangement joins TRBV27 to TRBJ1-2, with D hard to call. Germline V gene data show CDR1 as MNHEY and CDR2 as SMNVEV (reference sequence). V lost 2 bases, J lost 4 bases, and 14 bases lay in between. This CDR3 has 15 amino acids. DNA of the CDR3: TGTGCCAGCAGTTTAAGAGGAGAGGAGGGCTATGGCTACACCTTC. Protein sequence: CASSLRGEEGYGYTF.

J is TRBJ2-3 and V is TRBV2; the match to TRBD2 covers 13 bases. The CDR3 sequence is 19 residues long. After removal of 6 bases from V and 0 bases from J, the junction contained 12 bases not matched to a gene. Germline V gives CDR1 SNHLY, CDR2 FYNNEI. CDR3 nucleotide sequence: TGTGCCAGCAGGCAACTAGCGGGGGGGATCGTTAAAAGCACAGATACGCAGTATTTT. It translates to CASRQLAGGIVKSTDTQYF.

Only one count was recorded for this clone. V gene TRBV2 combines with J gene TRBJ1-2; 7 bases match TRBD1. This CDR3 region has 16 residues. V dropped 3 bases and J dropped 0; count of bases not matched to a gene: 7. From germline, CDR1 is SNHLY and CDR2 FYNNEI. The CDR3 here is CASSDPGQDSNYGYTF. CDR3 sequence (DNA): TGTGCCAGCAGTGATCCCGGACAGGACTCTAACTATGGCTACACCTTC.

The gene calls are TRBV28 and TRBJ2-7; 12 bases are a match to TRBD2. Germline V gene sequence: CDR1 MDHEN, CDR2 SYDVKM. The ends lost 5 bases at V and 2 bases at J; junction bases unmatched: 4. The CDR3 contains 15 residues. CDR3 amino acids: CASSILAGGPYEQYF. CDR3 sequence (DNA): TGTGCCAGCAGTATACTAGCGGGAGGACCCTACGAGCAGTACTTC. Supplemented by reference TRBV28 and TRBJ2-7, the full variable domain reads DVKVTQSSRYLVKRTGEKVFLECVQDMDHENMFWYRQDPGLGLRLIYFSYDVKMKEKGDIPEGYSVSREKKERFSLILESASTNQTSMYLCASSILAGGPYEQYFGPGTRLTVT.

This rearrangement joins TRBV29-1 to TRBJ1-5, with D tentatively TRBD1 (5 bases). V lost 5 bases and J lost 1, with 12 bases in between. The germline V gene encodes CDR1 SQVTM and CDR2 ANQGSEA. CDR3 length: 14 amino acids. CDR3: CSVRGAGSNQPQHF. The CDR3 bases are TGCAGCGTTCGAGGGGCGGGGAGCAATCAGCCCCAGCATTTT.

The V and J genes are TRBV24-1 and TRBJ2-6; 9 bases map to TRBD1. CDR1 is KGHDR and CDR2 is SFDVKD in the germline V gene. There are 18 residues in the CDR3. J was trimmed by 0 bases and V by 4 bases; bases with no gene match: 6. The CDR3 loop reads CATSDPGQGNSGANVLTF. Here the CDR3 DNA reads TGTGCCACCAGTGACCCGGGACAGGGAAACTCTGGGGCCAACGTCCTGACTTTC.

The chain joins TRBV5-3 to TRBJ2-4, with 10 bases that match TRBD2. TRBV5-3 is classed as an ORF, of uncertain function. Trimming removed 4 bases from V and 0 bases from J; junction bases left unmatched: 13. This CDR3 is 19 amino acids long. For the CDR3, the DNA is TGTGCCAGAAGCCGTCAGAACCTCATAGCGGGAGGAGCCAAAAACATTCAGTACTTC. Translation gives CARSRQNLIAGGAKNIQYF.

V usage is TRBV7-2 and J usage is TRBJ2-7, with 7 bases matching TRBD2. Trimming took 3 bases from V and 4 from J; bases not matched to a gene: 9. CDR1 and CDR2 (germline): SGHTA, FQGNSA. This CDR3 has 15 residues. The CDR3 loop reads CASSFGVGGSYEQYF. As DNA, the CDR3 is TGTGCCAGCAGCTTCGGCGTTGGCGGGAGTTACGAGCAGTACTTC.

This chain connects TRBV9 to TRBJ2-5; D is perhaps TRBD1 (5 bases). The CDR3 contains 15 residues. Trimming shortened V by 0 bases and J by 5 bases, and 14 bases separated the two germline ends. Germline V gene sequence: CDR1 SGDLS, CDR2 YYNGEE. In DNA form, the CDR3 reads TGTGCCAGCAGCGTAGTGGGCAGCAGGGTGGAGACCCAGTACTTC. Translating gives CASSVVGSRVETQYF. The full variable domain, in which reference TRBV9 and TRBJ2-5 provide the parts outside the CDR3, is DSGVTQTPKHLITATGQRVTLRCSPRSGDLSVYWYQQSLDQGLQFLIQYYNGEERAKGNILERFSAQQFPDLHSELNLSSLELGDSALYFCASSVVGSRVETQYFGPGTRLLVL.

CDR3 residues: CASSVGSGGNQPQHF. In DNA, the CDR3 is TGTGCCAGCAGCGTAGGGTCGGGGGGCAATCAGCCCCAGCATTTT. V gene TRBV9 combines with J gene TRBJ1-5; a possible D gene is TRBD1 (5 bases). The germline V and J ends were trimmed by 0 bases and 2 bases, with 9 bases remaining between them. Germline-derived CDR1 and CDR2 are SGDLS and YYNGEE. The CDR3 loop spans 15 amino acids.

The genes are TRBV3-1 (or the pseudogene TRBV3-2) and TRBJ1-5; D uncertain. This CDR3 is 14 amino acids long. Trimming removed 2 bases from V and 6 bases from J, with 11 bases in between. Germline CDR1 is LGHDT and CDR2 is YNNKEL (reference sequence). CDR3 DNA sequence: TGTGCCAGCAGCCAAATCAGGTCTACTCAGCCCCAGCATTTT. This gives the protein CASSQIRSTQPQHF.

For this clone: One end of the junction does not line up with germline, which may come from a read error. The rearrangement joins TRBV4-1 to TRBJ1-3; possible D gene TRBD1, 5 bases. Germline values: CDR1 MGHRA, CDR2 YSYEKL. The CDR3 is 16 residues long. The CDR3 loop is CASSQDSSARGSTIYF. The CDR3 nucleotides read TGCGCCAGCAGCCAAGATTCATCCGCAAGGGGAAGCACCATATATTTT.

This chain's CDR3 is CASSLTGSQGETQYF. For the CDR3, the DNA is TGTGCCAGCTCACTAACCGGGTCCCAGGGAGAGACCCAGTACTTC. The genes are TRBV18 and TRBJ2-5; possible D gene TRBD1, 5 bases. This CDR3 comprises 15 residues. The ends were cut back, 4 bases at V and 4 bases at J, with 16 bases in the middle. CDR1 and CDR2 from the germline V gene are KGHSH and LQKENI.

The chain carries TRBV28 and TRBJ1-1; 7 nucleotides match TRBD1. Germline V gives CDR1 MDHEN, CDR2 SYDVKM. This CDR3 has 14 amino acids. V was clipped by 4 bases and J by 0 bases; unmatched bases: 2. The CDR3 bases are TGTGCCAGCAGTTACAGGGGCCTGAACACTGAAGCTTTCTTT. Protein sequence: CASSYRGLNTEAFF.

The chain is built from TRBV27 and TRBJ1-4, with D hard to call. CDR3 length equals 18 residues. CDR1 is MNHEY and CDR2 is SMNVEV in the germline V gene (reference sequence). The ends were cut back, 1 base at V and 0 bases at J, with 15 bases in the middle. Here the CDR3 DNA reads TGTGCCAGCAGTTTATATCCCCGATCGGGGACAACTAATGAAAAACTGTTTTTT. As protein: CASSLYPRSGTTNEKLFF.

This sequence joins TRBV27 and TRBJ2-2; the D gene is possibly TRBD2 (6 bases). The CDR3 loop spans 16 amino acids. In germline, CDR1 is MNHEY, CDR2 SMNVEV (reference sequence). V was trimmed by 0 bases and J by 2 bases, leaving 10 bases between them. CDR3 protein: CASSLSGSGNTGELFF. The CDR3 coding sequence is TGTGCCAGCAGTTTATCAGGTAGCGGAAACACCGGGGAGCTGTTTTTT.

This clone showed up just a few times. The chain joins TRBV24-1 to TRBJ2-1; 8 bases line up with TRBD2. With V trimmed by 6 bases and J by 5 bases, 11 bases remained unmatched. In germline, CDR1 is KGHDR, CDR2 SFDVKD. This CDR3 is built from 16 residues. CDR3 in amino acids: CATSRTAGGPHNEQFF. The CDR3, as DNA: TGTGCCACCAGTAGGACGGCGGGAGGCCCCCACAATGAGCAGTTCTTC.

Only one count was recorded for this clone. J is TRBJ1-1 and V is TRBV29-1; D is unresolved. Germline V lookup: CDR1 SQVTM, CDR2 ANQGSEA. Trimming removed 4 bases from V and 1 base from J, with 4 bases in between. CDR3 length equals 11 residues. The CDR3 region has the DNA TGCAGCGTTGTTAAGAACACTGAAGCTTTCTTT. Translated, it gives CSVVKNTEAFF.

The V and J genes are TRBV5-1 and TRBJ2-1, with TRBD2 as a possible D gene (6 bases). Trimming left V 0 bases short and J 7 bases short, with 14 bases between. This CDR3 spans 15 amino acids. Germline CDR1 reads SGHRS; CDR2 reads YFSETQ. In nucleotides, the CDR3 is TGCGCCAGCAGCTTGGTGTTCGGAGGGCTAAATGAGCAGTTCTTC. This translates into CASSLVFGGLNEQFF.

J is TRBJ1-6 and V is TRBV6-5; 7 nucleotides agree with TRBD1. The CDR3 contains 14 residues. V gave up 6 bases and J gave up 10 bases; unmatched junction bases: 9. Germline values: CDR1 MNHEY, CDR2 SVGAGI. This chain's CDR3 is CASSLTGIRSPLHF. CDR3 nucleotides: TGTGCCAGCAGCCTGACAGGGATCCGATCACCCCTCCACTTT.

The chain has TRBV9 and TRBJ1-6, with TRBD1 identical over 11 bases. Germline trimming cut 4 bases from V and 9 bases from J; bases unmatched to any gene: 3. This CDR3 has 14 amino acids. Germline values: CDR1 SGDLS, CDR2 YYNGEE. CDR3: CASSTGTGGSPLHF. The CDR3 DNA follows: TGTGCCAGCAGCACCGGGACAGGGGGTTCACCCCTCCACTTT.

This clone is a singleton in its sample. This chain's CDR3 is CASSLASRNPYEQYF. CDR3 DNA: TGTGCCAGCAGCTTGGCTAGCCGAAATCCCTACGAGCAGTACTTC. The gene calls are TRBV5-6 and TRBJ2-7, with D perhaps matching TRBD2 (5 bases). Germline V gene data show CDR1 as SGHDT and CDR2 as YYEEEE. The CDR3 covers 15 residues. V shed 0 bases and J shed 2 bases, with 12 bases lying between them. The variable domain in full, with the rest retrieved from reference TRBV5-6 and TRBJ2-7, is DAGVTQSPTHLIKTRGQQVTLRCSPKSGHDTVSWYQQALGQGPQFIFQYYEEEERQRGNFPDRFSGHQFPNYSSELNVNALLLGDSALYLCASSLASRNPYEQYFGPGTRLTVT.

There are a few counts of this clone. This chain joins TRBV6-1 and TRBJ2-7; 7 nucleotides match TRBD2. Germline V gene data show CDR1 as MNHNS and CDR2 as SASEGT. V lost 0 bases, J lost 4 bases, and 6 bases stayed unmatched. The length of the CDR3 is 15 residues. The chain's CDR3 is CASSEARAGAYEQYF. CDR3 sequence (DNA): TGTGCCAGCAGTGAAGCGAGGGCGGGAGCGTACGAGCAGTACTTC.

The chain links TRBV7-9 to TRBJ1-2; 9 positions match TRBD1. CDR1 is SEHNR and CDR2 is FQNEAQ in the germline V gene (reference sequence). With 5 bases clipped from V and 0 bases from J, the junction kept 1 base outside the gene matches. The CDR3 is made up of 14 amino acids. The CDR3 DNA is TGTGCCAGCAGCGGGACAGGGTCTAACTATGGCTACACCTTC. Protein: CASSGTGSNYGYTF. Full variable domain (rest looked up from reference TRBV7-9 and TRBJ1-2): DTGVSQNPRHKITKRGQNVTFRCDPISEHNRLYWYRQTLGQGPEFLTYFQNEAQLEKSRLLSDRFSAERPKGSFSTLEIQRTEQGDSAMYLCASSGTGSNYGYTFGSGTRLTVV.

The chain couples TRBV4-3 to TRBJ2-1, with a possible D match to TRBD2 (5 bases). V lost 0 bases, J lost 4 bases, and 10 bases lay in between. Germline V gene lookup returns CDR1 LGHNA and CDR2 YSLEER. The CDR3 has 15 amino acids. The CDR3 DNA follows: TGCGCCAGCAGCCAAGATGCTAGCAGTTACAATGAGCAGTTCTTC. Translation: CASSQDASSYNEQFF.

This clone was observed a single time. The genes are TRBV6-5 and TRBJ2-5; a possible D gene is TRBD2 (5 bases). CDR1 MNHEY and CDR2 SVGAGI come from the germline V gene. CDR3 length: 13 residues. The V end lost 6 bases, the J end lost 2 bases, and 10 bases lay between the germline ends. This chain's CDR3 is CASSAPGQETQYF. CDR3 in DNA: TGTGCCAGCAGCGCCCCGGGACAAGAGACCCAGTACTTC.